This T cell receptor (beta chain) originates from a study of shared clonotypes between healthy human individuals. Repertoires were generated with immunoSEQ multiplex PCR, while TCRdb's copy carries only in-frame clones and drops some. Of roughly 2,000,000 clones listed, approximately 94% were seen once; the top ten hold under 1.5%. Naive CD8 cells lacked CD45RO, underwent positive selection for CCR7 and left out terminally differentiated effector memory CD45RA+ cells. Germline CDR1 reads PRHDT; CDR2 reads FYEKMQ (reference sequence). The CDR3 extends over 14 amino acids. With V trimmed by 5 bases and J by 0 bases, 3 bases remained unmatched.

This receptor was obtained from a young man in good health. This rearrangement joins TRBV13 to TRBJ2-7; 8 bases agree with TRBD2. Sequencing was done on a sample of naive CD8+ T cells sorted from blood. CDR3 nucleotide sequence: TGTGCCAGCAGCCGACGGGGGGGCTCCTACGAGCAGTACTTC. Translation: CASSRRGGSYEQYF.